The text below deals with one T cell receptor beta chain. What it recognizes is unknown. This entry is derived from a study of OX40 agonist ivuxolimab in advanced cancers. Repertoires were generated with immunoSEQ multiplex PCR, while TCRdb's copy carries only in-frame clones and drops some. The profile covers tens of thousands of clones, with almost 90% appearing a single time and 2.5% to 3.5% taken by the ten largest. Cycle 7 day 1, cycle 4 day 1, and baseline were the timepoints at which blood was sampled. Study-wide results and limits: In general, CD8+ T cells held more expanded clones than CD4+ did, on average. It was not determined which antigens were specifically recognized by the peripheral T cells that had undergone clonal expansion.

CDR1 and CDR2 from the germline V gene are LNHDA and SQIVND (reference sequence). The V and J ends lost 3 bases and 4 bases, in that order; junction bases with no gene match: 6. The CDR3 runs 15 residues. This chain connects TRBV19 to TRBJ2-1; 7 bases map to TRBD2. The TCR originated in an adult with an advanced solid tumor such as melanoma, head and neck, liver or kidney cancer. Material: CD4+ or CD8+ T cells sorted from blood, obtained in a trial of the OX40 agonist ivuxolimab. CDR3 DNA: TGTGCCAGTAGTATGACCGGGGGGTTTTACAATGAGCAGTTCTTC. It codes for CASSMTGGFYNEQFF.